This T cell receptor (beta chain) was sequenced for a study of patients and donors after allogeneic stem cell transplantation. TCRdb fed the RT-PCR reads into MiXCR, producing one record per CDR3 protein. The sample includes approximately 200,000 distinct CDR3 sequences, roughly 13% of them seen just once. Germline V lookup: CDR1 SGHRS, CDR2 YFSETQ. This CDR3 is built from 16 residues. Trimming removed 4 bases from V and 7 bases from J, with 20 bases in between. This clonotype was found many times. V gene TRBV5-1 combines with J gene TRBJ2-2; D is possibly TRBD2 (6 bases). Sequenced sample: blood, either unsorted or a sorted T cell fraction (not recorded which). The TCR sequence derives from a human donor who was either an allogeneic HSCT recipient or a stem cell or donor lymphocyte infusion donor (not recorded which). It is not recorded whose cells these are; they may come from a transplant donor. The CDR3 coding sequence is TGCGCCAGCAGCCTCCGTTTCGGGAGATCCGTCGGGGAGCTGTTTTTT. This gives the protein CASSLRFGRSVGELFF.